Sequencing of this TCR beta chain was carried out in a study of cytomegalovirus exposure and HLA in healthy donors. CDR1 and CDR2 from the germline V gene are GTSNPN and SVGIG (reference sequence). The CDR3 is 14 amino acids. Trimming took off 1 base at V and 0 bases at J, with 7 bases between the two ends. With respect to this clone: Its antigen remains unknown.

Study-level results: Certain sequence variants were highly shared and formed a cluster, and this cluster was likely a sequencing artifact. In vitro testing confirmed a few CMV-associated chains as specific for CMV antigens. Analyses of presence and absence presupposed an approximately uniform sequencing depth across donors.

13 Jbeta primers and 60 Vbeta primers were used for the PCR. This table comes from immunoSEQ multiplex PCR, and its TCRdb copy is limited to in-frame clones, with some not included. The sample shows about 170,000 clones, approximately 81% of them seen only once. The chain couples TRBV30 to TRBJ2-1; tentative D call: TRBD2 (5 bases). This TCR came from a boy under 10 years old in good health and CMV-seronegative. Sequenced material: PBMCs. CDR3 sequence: CAWSGLFSYNEQFF. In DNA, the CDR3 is TGTGCCTGGAGTGGACTATTCTCCTACAATGAGCAGTTCTTC.